The rows below give T cell receptor beta chains drawn from one sample of a study of cytomegalovirus exposure and HLA in healthy donors. The method was immunoSEQ multiplex PCR; TCRdb's version includes in-frame clones alone and lacks a portion of them. This table holds approximately 140,000 clones, 88% found once. The specimen sequenced was PBMCs. Receptors were obtained from a woman between 18 and 30 years old in good health and CMV-seropositive. Both conserved end residues are trimmed from each CDR3.

TRBV5-1	ASRGQGGTDTQY
TRBV19	ASSIVHVPLSEQY
TRBV7-9	ASSPGVPSYEQY
TRBV27	ASSLTREGFYEQY
TRBV5-1	ASSLLPTGGHQPQH
TRBV28	ASSRLGGNTYNEQF
TRBV29-1	SVEAREGLNEQF
TRBV9	ASSVGHSGAYNEQF
TRBV4-3	ASSRGGGEQF
TRBV28	ASRPGLAGLYEQY